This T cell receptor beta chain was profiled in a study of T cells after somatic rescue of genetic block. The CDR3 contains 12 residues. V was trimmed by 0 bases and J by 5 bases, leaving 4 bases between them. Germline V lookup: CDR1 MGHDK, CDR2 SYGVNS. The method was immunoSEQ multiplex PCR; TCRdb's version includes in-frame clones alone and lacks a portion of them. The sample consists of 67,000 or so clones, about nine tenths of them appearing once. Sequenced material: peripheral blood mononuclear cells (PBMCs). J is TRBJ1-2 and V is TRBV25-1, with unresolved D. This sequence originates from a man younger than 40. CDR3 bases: TGTGCCAGCAGTGAATACCGGTATGGCTACACCTTC. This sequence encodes CASSEYRYGYTF.